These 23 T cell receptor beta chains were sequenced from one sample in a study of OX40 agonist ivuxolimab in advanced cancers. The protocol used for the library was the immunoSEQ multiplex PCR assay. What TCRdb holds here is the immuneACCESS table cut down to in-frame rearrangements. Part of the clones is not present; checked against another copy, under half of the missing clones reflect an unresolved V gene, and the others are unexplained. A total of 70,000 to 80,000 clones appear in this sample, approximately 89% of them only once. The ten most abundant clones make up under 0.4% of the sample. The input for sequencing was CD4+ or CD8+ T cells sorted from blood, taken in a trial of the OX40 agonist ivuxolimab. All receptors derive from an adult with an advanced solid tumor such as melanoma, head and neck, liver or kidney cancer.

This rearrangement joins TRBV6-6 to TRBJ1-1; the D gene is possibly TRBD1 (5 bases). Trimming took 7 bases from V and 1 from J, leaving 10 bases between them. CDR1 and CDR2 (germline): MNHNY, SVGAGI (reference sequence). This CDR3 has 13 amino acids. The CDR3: CASTLGGNTEAFF. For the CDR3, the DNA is TGTGCCAGCACACTGGGGGGGAACACTGAAGCTTTCTTT.

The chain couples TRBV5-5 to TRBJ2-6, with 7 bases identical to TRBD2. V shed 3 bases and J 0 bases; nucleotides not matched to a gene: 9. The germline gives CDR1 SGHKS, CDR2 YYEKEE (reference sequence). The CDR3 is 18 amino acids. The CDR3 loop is CASSYRREGSSGANVLTF. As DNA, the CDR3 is TGTGCCAGCAGCTATCGAAGGGAGGGAAGCTCTGGGGCCAACGTCCTGACTTTC.

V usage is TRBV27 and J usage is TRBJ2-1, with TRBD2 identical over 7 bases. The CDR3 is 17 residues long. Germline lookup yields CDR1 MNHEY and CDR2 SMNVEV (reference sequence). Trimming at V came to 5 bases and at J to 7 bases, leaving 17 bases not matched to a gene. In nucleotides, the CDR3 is TGTGCCAGCAGTGCGAGGGTGCTAGCGGTCAAAGGAAATGAGCAGTTCTTC. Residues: CASSARVLAVKGNEQFF.

The CDR3 DNA is TGTGCCAGCAGCCAAGACGAGGGAGGGCTCTCCTACGAGCAGTACTTC. The encoded protein is CASSQDEGGLSYEQYF. V usage is TRBV4-2 and J usage is TRBJ2-7; 7 bases agree with TRBD2. V was pared by 0 bases and J by 0 bases, with 5 bases of the junction left unmatched. Germline lookup yields CDR1 LGHNA and CDR2 YNFKEQ. This CDR3 contains 16 residues.

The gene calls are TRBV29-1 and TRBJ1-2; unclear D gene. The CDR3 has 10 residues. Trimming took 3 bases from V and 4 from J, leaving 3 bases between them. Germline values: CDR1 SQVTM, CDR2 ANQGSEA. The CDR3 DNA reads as TGCAGCGTTGACCCCTATGGCTACACCTTC. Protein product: CSVDPYGYTF.

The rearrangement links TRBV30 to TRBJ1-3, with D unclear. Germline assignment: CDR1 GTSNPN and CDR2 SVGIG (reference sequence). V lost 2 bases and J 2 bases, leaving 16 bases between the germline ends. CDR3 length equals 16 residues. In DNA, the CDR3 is TGTGCCTGGAGTCCAAGGGTCAAGCTGACTGGAAACACCATATATTTT. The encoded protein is CAWSPRVKLTGNTIYF.

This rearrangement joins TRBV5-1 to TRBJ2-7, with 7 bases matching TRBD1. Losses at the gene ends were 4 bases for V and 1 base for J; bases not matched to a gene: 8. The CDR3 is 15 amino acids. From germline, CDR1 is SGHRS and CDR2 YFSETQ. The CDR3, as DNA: TGCGCCAGCAGCCCTACCGGGACAGTATCCTACGAGCAGTACTTC. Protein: CASSPTGTVSYEQYF.

The CDR3 nucleotides are TGTGCCAGCAGCGGGACAGCCACGGAGCCCCAGCATTTT. Its translation is CASSGTATEPQHF. This chain uses TRBV5-8 with TRBJ1-5; 7 bases are a match to TRBD1. V was clipped by 4 bases and J by 8 bases; unmatched bases: 6. The CDR3 has 13 residues. Germline V gene data show CDR1 as SGHTS and CDR2 as YDEGEE.

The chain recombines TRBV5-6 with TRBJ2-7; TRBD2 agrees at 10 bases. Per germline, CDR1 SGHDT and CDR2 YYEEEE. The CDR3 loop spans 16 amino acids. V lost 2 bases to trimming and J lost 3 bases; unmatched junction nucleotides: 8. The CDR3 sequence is CASSLRTSGTNYEQYF. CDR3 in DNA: TGTGCCAGCAGCTTAAGGACTAGCGGAACTAACTACGAGCAGTACTTC.

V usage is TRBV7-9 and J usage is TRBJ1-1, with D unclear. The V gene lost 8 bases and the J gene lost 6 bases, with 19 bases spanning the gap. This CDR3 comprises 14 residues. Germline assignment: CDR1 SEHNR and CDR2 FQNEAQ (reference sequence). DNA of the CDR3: TGTGCCAGCGGTGTGGCGGAACTGAAGGCTGAAGCTTTCTTT. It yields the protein CASGVAELKAEAFF.

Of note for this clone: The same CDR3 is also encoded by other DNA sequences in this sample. CDR3 in DNA: TGTGCCAGCAGCCGCCCGGGAGATGAAAAACTGTTTTTT. It specifies CASSRPGDEKLFF. The chain couples TRBV7-2 to TRBJ1-4; the D is unclear. V gave up 5 bases and J gave up 6 bases, with 10 bases separating them. This CDR3 has 13 amino acids. Germline loops: CDR1 SGHTA, CDR2 FQGNSA.

CDR3 DNA: TGTGCCAGTACCACCGGGACTGGCTCCTACGAGCAGTACTTC. This codes for CASTTGTGSYEQYF. The chain couples TRBV2 to TRBJ2-7; perhaps TRBD2 as D (6 bases). The CDR3 length is 14 residues. The V and J ends lost 9 bases and 0 bases respectively, with 15 bases between them. CDR1 SNHLY and CDR2 FYNNEI come from the germline V gene.

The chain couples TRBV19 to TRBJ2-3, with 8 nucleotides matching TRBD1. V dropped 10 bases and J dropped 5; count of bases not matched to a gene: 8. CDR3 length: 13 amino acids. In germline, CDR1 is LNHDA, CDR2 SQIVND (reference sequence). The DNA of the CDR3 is TGTGCCACTAGACAGGGGCCGGAAGATACGCAGTATTTT. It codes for CATRQGPEDTQYF.

The DNA of the CDR3 is TGTGCCAGCAAGCCATCCGGCCAAGAGACCCAGTACTTC. Protein: CASKPSGQETQYF. V and J are TRBV6-6 and TRBJ2-5; D unclear. Trimming removed 7 bases from V and 1 base from J, with 10 bases in between. The CDR3 consists of 13 residues. Germline V gene sequence: CDR1 MNHNY, CDR2 SVGAGI (reference sequence).

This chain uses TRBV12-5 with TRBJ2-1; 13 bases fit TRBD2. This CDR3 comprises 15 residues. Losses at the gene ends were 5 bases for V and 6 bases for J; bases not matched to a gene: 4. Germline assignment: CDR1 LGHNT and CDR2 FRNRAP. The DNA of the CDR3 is TGTGCTAGTGGTCGGACTAGCGGGAGTATCAATGAGCAGTTCTTC. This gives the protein CASGRTSGSINEQFF.

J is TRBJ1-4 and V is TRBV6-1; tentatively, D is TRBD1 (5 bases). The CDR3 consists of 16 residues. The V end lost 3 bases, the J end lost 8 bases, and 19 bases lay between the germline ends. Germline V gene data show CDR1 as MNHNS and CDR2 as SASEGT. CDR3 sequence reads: CASSDVLLGLAEKLFF. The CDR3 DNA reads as TGTGCCAGCAGTGACGTCTTGCTGGGACTTGCCGAAAAACTGTTTTTT.

The CDR3 DNA is TGTGCCAGCAGTTTACCCTCTCTTCGGAATGAGCAGTTCTTC. Its protein is CASSLPSLRNEQFF. The rearrangement joins TRBV28 to TRBJ2-1; D gene ambiguous. Germline loops: CDR1 MDHEN, CDR2 SYDVKM. The V gene lost 2 bases and the J gene lost 7 bases, with 12 bases spanning the gap. The CDR3 has 14 residues.

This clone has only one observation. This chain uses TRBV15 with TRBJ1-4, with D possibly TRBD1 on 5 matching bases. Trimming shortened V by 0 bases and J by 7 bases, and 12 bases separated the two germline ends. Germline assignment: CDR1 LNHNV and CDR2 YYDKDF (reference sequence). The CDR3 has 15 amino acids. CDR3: CATSRDSGVGEKLFF. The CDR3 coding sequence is TGTGCCACCAGCAGAGATTCGGGGGTCGGTGAAAAACTGTTTTTT. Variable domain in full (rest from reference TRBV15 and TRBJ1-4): DAMVIQNPRYQVTQFGKPVTLSCSQTLNHNVMYWYQQKSSQAPKLLFHYYDKDFNNEADTPDNFQSRRPNTSFCFLDIRSPGLGDTAMYLCATSRDSGVGEKLFFGSGTQLSVL.

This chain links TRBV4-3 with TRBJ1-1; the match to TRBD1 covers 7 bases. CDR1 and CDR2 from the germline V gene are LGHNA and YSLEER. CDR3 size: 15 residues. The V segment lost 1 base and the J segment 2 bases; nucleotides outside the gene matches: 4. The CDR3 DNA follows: TGCGCCAGCAGCCAAGGGGGAGGGGGCAACACTGAAGCTTTCTTT. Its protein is CASSQGGGGNTEAFF.

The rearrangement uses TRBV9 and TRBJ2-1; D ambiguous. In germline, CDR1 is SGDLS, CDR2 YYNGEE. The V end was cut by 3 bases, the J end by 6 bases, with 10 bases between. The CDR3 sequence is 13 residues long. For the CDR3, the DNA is TGTGCCAGCAGCGGCGAGCGAGGCAATGAGCAGTTCTTC. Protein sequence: CASSGERGNEQFF. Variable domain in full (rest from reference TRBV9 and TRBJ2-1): DSGVTQTPKHLITATGQRVTLRCSPRSGDLSVYWYQQSLDQGLQFLIQYYNGEERAKGNILERFSAQQFPDLHSELNLSSLELGDSALYFCASSGERGNEQFFGPGTRLTVL.

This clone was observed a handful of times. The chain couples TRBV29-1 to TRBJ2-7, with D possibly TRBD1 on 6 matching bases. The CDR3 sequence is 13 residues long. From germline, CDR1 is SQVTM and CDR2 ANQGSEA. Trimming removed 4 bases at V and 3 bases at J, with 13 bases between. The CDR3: CSVAPSTGYEQYF. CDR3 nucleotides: TGCAGCGTTGCCCCCTCGACAGGCTACGAGCAGTACTTC.

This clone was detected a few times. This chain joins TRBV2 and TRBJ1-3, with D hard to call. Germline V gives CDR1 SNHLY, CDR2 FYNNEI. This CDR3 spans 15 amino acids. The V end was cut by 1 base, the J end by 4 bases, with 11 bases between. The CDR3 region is CASSEVSSTGNTIYF. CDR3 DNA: TGTGCCAGCAGTGAAGTGTCGTCTACAGGAAACACCATATATTTT.

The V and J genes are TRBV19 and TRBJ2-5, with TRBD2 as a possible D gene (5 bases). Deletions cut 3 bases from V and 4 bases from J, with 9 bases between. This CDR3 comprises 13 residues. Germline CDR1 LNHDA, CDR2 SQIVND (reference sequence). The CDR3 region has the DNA TGTGCCAGTAGTATTGTGGCGGGAGAGACCCAGTACTTC. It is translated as CASSIVAGETQYF.